What follows describes a single T cell receptor beta chain. Its antigen is unknown. No much larger clone exists at a distance of one base, and base qualities are not known. This specimen belongs to a study of T cell repertoires in cytomegalovirus infection (dated by TCRdb to the late 2010s). Study-wide context: Peptide stimulations targeted recently identified HLA-C-restricted CMV epitopes, whose presentation resists viral immunomodulation, together with well-studied HLA-B-restricted epitopes. The HLA type of each donor mattered for the analysis, because public TCR beta signatures pointed to carriage of CMV infection along with the matching HLA type. What the work shows at the level of the full study, not this receptor alone: The ex vivo response was dominated by HLA-C-restricted CMV-specific TCR beta clonotypes, and the single most frequent clonotype in two of eight donors was supplied by these HLA-C-restricted clonotypes. In both this cohort and an independent cohort of 350 or so donors, the cumulative frequency of public TCR beta family members distinguished carriers of CMV infection plus the relevant HLA type.

V was cut back by 5 bases and J by 6 bases, leaving a gap of 23 bases between them. CDR1 is given as MNHEY and CDR2 as SMNVEV, both from the germline V gene (reference sequence). The CDR3 covers 17 residues, taking in both the cysteine and the phenylalanine. The retained sequence is limited to the CDR3, 51 bases, with the frame set at the first base. The sample's treatment or condition label is to be understood as: in vitro stimulation with specific CMV peptide epitopes to enrich CMV-specific T cells. For sequencing, an Illumina HiSeq 1500 was employed. In TCRdb, the public reads were trimmed at Q25 with fastp and aligned with MiXCR, with productive beta chains retained. Each CDR3 protein gets just one entry, which takes the most common genes and DNA from the rows behind it. The sample profile shows 95,000 to 120,000 distinct CDR3 sequences; 30% of them were found once. The ten largest clones capture less than 45% of the sample.

The source material was CD8+ T cells from cultured PBMCs, sampled from culture after CMV antigen stimulation. The receptor chain draws on TRBV27 and TRBJ2-1, with a tentative D call of TRBD1 or TRBD2, each matching 6 bases. The receptor was isolated from a human donor in good health (CMV status not recorded). Some clones in this sample may be carry-over from other donors' samples. The CDR3 here reads CASSPPLQGGVTNEQFF. The sequenced DNA: TGTGCCAGCAGTCCCCCGTTACAGGGCGGGGTCACCAATGAGCAGTTCTTC.